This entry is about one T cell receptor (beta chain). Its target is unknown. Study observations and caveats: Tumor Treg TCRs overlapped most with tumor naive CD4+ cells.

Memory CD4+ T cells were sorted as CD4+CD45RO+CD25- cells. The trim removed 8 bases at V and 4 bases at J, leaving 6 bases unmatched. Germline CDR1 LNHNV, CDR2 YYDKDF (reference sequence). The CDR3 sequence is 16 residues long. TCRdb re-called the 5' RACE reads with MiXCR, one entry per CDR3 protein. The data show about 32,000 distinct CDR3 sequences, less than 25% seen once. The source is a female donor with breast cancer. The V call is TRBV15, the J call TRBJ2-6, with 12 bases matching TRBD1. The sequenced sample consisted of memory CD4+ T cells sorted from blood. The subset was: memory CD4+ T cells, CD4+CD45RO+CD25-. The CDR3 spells CATQGQGAPGANVLTF. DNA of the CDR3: TGTGCCACCCAGGGACAGGGGGCGCCCGGGGCCAACGTCCTGACTTTC.